This section outlines one TCR beta chain sequence together with its context. Its antigen is unknown. Within one base of it there is no much larger clone, and no base qualities were kept. This entry is derived from a study of shared clonotypes between healthy human individuals (TCRdb year 2020). Background for the entire study: The cohort comprised two women and three men aged 18 to 49 years. For each donor, three plates each were used for CD4 naive and CD4 memory, two plates were used for CD8 naive, and one plate was used for CD8 memory. Blood TCR repertoires of about five healthy adults were deeply sequenced to estimate repertoire size and the extent of clonotype sharing between individuals. To increase sequencing depth and limit assay-specific biases, TCR repertoire library preparation and sequencing were carried out by different laboratories using diverse techniques. Leukapheresis yielded between about 0.94 and 9.5 billion PBMCs per donor. Study-wide findings and limitations: Across several donors, approximately 4.6% of naive CD4, approximately 4% of naive CD8, 2.3% of memory CD4, and 0.4% of memory CD8 clonotypes were shared. Estimated clonotype richness was generally larger for naive than for memory subsets. Incomplete sequencing was indicated by rarefaction of sorted-subset datasets, despite the large sequencing depth. Only blood was sampled, and tissue TCR repertoires likely differ from those in blood. The genetic and exposure-history diversity represented was limited by the small number of donors. Pairwise subsampling indicated that sequencing depth was expected to affect the degree of clonotype sharing among donors. Compared with non-shared clonotypes, clonotypes shared by all four sorted-subset donors had higher generation probabilities.

Healthy HIV-negative adults with no recently reported acute infections or vaccinations were included as donors. Every donor was a Caucasian adult living in Nashville, Tennessee, USA. CD4+ T cells were enriched through magnetic negative selection, after which naive cells were positively selected on CD45RA and the remaining negative fraction served as the memory subset. After blood collection by leukapheresis, PBMCs were isolated using Ficoll-Histopaque density gradient centrifugation and then cryopreserved in the vapor phase of liquid nitrogen. Analytical flow cytometry was used to check the purity and quantity of every magnetically sorted T cell population. Genomic DNA was isolated from every sorted fraction and measured by UV absorbance on a Nanodrop 2000c. TCR CDR3 regions were amplified from genomic DNA by multiplex PCR using the deep immunoSEQ assay. Genomic DNA extracted from each cell subset was distributed evenly over all wells of several immunoSEQ 96-well plates, and each plate served as one replicate. For sorted subsets, each replicate PCR was loaded with about 0.2 ug genomic DNA, equivalent to 32,000 or so T cell genomes. The purified libraries were quantified using a Qubit 3.0 fluorometer, sized with a Bioanalyzer 2100, and then quantified again using the KAPA Library Quantification kit. Every immunoSEQ 96-well plate was sequenced on a separate single-read 150-cycle Illumina NextSeq 550 flow cell. As for the original processing: Because the immunoSEQ output included only junctional sequences and no quality scores, the filtering could not be the same as the filtering used for full-length reads. Sequences were annotated with PyIR, a Python wrapper for IgBLAST v1.9, and V/J genes and CDR3 were assigned using IMGT germline references. Any read was removed if the V/J assignment was weak (E-value above 1e-6), the CDR3 was missing, or the read contained stop codons, out-of-frame junctions, or ambiguous translated residues. V3J clonotypes were defined as sequences sharing the same inferred V gene, J gene, and CDR3 amino acid sequence. Percentage overlap between repertoires was calculated by dividing the number of shared unique clonotypes by the size of the smaller repertoire. Repertoire richness was assessed with RTK rarefaction, the Chao1 estimator, and Recon v2.1 estimates of unobserved clonotypes. Generation probabilities for all TCRbeta clonotypes obtained by the gDNA method from a handful of donors were computed using OLGA. Held by TCRdb, this immuneACCESS table contains in-frame sequences only and omits some clones. Under half of the omission traces to an unresolved V gene where checked; the cause of the rest is unknown. The D gene and trimming were derived from the DNA, and the V and J assignments and clone size from that table. This sample holds around 1,100,000 clones; 70% to 80% were observed only once. The top ten hold roughly 0.82% of the sample.

From a lookup of the germline V gene, CDR1 and CDR2 are LGHNA and YNFKEQ. The V end loses 7 bases and the J end loses 2 bases, and a stretch of 18 bases separates them. The CDR3 holds 15 amino acids from the cysteine to the phenylalanine. This entry keeps only the CDR3 DNA: 45 bases, framed from base 1. Sequencing was done on a sample of memory CD4+ T cells from PBMCs. This specimen's cell subset or site label, per the study, means: CD45RA-negative fraction. The TCR originated in a man younger than 35 in good health. Some clones in this sample may be carry-over from other donors' samples. This chain joins TRBV4-2 to TRBJ2-7; the D region may be TRBD1 or TRBD2, each matching 7 bases equally. The nucleotide sequence reads TGTGCCAGCACCCGAGGGGAGGGGGCTCCCTACGAGCAGTACTTC. Its translation reads: CASTRGEGAPYEQYF.